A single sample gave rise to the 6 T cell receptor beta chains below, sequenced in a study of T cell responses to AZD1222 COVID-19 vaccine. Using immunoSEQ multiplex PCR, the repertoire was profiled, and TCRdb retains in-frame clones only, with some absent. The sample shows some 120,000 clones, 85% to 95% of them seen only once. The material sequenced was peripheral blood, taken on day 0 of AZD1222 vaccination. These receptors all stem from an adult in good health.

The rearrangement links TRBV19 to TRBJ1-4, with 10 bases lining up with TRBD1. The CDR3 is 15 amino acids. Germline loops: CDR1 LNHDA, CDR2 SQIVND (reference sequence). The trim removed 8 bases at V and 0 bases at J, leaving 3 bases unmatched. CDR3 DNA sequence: TGTGCCAGTGGGGGACAGGGGACAACTAATGAAAAACTGTTTTTT. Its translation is CASGGQGTTNEKLFF.

DNA for the CDR3: TGTGCCAGTAGTGTTCCGGGACAGACCCAAAAACTGTTTTTT. This sequence encodes CASSVPGQTQKLFF. The chain is built from TRBV19 and TRBJ1-4; 7 nucleotides line up with TRBD1. The J segment lost 9 bases and the V segment lost 5 bases, leaving 9 bases of the junction unmatched. Looked up from germline, CDR1 is LNHDA and CDR2 is SQIVND (reference sequence). This CDR3 has 14 residues.

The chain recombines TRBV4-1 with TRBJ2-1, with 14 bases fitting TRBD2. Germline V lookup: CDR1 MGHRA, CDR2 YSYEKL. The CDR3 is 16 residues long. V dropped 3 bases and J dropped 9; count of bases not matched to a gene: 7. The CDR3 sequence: CASSQTGTSGSGEQFF. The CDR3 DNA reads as TGCGCCAGCAGCCAGACCGGGACTAGCGGGAGCGGTGAGCAGTTCTTC.

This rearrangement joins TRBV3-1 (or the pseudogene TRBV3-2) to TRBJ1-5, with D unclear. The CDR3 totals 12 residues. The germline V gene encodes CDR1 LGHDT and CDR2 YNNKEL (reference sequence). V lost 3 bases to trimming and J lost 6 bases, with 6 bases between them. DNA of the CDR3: TGTGCCAGCAGCCACGGGGTTCAGCCCCAGCATTTT. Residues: CASSHGVQPQHF.

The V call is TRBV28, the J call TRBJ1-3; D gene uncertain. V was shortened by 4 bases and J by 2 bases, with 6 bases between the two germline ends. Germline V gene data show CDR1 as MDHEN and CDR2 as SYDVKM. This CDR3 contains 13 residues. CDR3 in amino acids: CASSSVAGNTIYF. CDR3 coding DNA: TGTGCCAGCAGTTCGGTGGCTGGAAACACCATATATTTT.

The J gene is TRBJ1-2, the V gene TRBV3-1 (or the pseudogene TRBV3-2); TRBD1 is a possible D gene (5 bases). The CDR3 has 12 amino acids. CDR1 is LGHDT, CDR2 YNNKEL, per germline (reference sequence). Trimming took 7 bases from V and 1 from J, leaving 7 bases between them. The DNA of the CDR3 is TGTGCCAGCACCGACAGTAACTATGGCTACACCTTC. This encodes CASTDSNYGYTF.